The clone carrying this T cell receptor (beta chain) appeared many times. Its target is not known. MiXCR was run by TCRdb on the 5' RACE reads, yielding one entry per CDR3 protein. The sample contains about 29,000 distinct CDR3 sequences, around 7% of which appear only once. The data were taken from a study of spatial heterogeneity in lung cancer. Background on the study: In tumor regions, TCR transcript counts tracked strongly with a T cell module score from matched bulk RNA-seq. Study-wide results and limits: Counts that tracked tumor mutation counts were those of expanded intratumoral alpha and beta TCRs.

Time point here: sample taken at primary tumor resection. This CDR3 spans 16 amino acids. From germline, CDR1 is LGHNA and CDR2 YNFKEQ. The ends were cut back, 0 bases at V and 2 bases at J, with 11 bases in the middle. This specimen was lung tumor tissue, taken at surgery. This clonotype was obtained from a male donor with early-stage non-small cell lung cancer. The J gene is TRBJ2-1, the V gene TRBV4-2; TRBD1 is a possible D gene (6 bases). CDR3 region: CASSQDTRQAYNEQFF. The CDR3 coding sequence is TGTGCCAGCAGCCAAGATACCCGACAGGCCTACAATGAGCAGTTCTTC.